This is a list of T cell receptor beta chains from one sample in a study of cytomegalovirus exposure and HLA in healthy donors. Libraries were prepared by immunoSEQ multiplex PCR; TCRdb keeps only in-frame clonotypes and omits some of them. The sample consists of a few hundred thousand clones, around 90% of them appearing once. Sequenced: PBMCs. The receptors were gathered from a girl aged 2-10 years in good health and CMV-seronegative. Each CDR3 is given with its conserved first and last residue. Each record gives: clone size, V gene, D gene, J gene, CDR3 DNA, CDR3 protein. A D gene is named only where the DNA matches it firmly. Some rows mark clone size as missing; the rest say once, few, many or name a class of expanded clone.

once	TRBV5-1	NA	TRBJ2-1	TGCGCCAGCAGCTTGGTCCCCCCGGGGAGCTCCTACAATGAGCAGTTCTTC	CASSLVPPGSSYNEQFF
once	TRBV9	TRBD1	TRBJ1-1	TGTGCCAGCAGCGGGGAGACAGGGGCAAACACTGAAGCTTTCTTT	CASSGETGANTEAFF
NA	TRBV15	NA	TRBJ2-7	TGTGCCACCAGCAGAGATCGAGGAGCTACCTACGAGCAGTACTTC	CATSRDRGATYEQYF
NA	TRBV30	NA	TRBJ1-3	TGTGCCTGGAGTGAGACTGCCTCTGGAAACACCATATATTTT	CAWSETASGNTIYF
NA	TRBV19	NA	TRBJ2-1	TGTGCCAGTAGTACCAGTTCATCCTACAATGAGCAGTTCTTC	CASSTSSSYNEQFF
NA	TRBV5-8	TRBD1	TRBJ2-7	TGTGCCAGCAGCCGAAACCGGGACAGGGCTTCCTACGAGCAGTACTTC	CASSRNRDRASYEQYF
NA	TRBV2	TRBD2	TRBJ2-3	TGTGCCAGCAGGACTAGCCTCAGCACAGATACGCAGTATTTT	CASRTSLSTDTQYF
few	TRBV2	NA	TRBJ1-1	TGTGCCAGCAGTGGAGGGACTGAAGCTTTCTTT	CASSGGTEAFF
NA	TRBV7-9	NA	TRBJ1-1	TGTGCCAGCGGGCCAACAGGGAACACTGAAGCTTTCTTT	CASGPTGNTEAFF
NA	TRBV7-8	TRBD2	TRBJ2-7	TGTGCCAGCAGCCTCGGACTAGCCAACGAGCAGTACTTC	CASSLGLANEQYF
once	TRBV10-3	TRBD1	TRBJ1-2	TGTGCCATCAGTGAGGGACAGGGTTTCATCGGCTACACCTTC	CAISEGQGFIGYTF
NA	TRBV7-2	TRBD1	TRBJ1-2	TGTGCCAGCAGCCCGGCCCCCACACCAGACAGGGGCTATGGCTACACCTTC	CASSPAPTPDRGYGYTF
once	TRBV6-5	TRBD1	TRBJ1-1	TGTGCCAGCAGTCCCCGACAGGGGGCTTATGAAGCTTTCTTT	CASSPRQGAYEAFF
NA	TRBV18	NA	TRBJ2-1	TGTGCCAGCTCACCCTGGACAGTCTCCTACAATGAGCAGTTCTTC	CASSPWTVSYNEQFF
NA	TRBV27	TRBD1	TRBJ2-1	TGTGCCAGCATGGGGGAGACAGGGGTGAATGAGCAGTTCTTC	CASMGETGVNEQFF
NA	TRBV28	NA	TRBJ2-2	TGTGCCAGCAGTCGTCGGGGGACGGGGGAGCTGTTTTTT	CASSRRGTGELFF
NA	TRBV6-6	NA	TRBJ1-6	TGTGCCAGCAGTTACACCTTCGACAGGCTAAATTCACCCCTCCACTTT	CASSYTFDRLNSPLHF
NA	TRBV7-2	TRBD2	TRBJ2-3	TGTGTCAGCAGCCTAGCGTCGGGACTAGCGGGAGGTCCAAAAGATACGCAGTATTTT	CVSSLASGLAGGPKDTQYF
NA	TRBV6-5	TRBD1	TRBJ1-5	TGTGCCAGCAGTTACTCGGGGACAGGGGTCAATCAGCCCCAGCATTTT	CASSYSGTGVNQPQHF
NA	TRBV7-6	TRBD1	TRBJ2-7	TGTGCCAGCAGCCAAACAATCGGGACAGACTCCTACGAGCAGTACTTC	CASSQTIGTDSYEQYF
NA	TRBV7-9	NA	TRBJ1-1	TGTGCCAGCAGCTCCGGAGGGGACGCTTTCTTT	CASSSGGDAFF
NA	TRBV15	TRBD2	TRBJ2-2	TGTGCCACCAGCGCGGGAGTAGACACCGGGGAGCTGTTTTTT	CATSAGVDTGELFF
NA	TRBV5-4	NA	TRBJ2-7	TGTGCCAGCAGCTTGGCCCCTGGGCGGGACGAGCAGTACTTC	CASSLAPGRDEQYF
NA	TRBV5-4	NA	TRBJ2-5	TGTGCCAGCAGCTTGCCCTCTGAGACCCAGTACTTC	CASSLPSETQYF
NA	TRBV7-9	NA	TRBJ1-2	TGTGCCAGCAGCCCGCCGACAGCCTTGACTAACTATGGCTACACCTTC	CASSPPTALTNYGYTF
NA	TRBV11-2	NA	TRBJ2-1	TGTGCCAGCAGCTTAAATTCACTAAACCCTTACAATGAGCAGTTCTTC	CASSLNSLNPYNEQFF
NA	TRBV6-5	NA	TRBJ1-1	TGTGCCAGCACTAACGGGGGAAAGGCTGAAGCTTTCTTT	CASTNGGKAEAFF
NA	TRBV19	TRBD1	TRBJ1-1	TGTGCCAGCCGGACAGGGGGCACTGAAGCTTTCTTT	CASRTGGTEAFF
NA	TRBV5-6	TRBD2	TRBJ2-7	TGTGCCAGCAGCTTGGGACTAGCGGGGGGACTCTACGAGCAGTACTTC	CASSLGLAGGLYEQYF
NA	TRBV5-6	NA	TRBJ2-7	TGTGCCAGCAGCTCCGGGGTGGTGGCGCCGGGCGAGCAGTACTTC	CASSSGVVAPGEQYF
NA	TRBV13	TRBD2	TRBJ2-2	TGTGCCAGCAGCCAGGGACTAGCGGGGGGGCCTACCGGGGAGCTGTTTTTT	CASSQGLAGGPTGELFF
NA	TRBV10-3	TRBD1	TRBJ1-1	TGTGCCATCAAGACAGGGCAAGAGCGAGCCACTGAAGCTTTCTTT	CAIKTGQERATEAFF
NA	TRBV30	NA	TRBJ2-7	TGTGCCTGGAGTTTTTTGGAGTACGAGCAGTACTTC	CAWSFLEYEQYF
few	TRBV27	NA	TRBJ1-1	TGTGCCAGCAGTCCATCGACAGAGATGAACACTGAAGCTTTCTTT	CASSPSTEMNTEAFF
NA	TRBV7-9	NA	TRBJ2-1	TGTGCCAGCAGCCGGGTCCGTCGGGAGAACTACAATGAGCAGTTCTTC	CASSRVRRENYNEQFF
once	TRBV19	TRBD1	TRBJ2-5	TGTGCCAGTAGCGGGCAGGGGGCAGAGACCCAGTACTTC	CASSGQGAETQYF
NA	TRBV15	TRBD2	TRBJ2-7	TGTGCCACCAGCAGAGAGGTAGCGGGACCCTACGAGCAGTACTTC	CATSREVAGPYEQYF
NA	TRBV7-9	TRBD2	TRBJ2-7	TGTGCCAGCAGCTTAGCACTAGCGGGAGCTTCCTACGAGCAGTACTTC	CASSLALAGASYEQYF
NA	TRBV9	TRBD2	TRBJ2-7	TGTGCCAGCAGCGTAGCTAGCGGGGGCGAGCAGTACTTC	CASSVASGGEQYF
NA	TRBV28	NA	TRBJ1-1	TGTGCCAGCAGTTTGGGGCAGAACACTGAAGCTTTCTTT	CASSLGQNTEAFF
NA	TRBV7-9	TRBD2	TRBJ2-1	TGTGCCAGCAGCCCACGGACTAGCGGGGGGGCTTATGAGCAGTTCTTC	CASSPRTSGGAYEQFF